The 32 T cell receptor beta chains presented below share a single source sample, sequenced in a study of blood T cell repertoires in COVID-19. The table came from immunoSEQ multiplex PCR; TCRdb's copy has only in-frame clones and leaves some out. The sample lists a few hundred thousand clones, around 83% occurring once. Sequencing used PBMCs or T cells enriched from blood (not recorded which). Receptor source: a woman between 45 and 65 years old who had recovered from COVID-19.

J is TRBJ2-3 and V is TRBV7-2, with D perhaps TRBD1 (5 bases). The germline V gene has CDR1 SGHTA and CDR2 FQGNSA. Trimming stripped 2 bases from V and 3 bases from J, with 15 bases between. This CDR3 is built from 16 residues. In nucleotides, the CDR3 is TGTGCCAGCAGCTTAAAAGCAGGGCTGGGGACAGATACGCAGTATTTT. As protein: CASSLKAGLGTDTQYF.

DNA for the CDR3: TGTGCCACCGGTAATGAAGCTTTCTTT. This encodes CATGNEAFF. This chain links TRBV2 with TRBJ1-1, with D uncertain. CDR3 length: 9 residues. CDR1 SNHLY and CDR2 FYNNEI come from the germline V gene. Trimming pared 10 bases from V and 7 bases from J, leaving 7 bases between.

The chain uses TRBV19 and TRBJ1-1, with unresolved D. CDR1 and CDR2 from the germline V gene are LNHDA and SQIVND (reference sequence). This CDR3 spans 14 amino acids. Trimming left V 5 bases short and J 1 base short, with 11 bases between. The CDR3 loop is CASSSGEKNTEAFF. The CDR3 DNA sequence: TGTGCCAGTAGTTCTGGGGAGAAGAACACTGAAGCTTTCTTT.

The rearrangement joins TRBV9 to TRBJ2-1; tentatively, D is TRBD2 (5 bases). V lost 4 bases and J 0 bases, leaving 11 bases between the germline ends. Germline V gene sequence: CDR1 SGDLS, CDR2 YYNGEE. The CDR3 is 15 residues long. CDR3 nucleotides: TGTGCCAGCAGCCCAGAACTAGTCTCCTACAATGAGCAGTTCTTC. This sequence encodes CASSPELVSYNEQFF.

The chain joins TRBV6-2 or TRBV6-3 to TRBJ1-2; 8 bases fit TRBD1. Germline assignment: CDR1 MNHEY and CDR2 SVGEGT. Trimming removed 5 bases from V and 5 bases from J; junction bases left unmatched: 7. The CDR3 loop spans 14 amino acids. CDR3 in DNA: TGTGCCAGCAGTAATTCCGGGACAGGTTATGGCTACACCTTC. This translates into CASSNSGTGYGYTF.

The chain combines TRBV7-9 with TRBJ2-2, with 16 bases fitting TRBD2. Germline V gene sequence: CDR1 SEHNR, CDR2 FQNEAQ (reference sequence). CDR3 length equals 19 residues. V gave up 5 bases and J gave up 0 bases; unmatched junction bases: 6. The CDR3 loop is CASSPGTSGGVANTGELFF. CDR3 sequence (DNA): TGTGCCAGCAGCCCCGGGACTAGCGGGGGGGTTGCGAACACCGGGGAGCTGTTTTTT.

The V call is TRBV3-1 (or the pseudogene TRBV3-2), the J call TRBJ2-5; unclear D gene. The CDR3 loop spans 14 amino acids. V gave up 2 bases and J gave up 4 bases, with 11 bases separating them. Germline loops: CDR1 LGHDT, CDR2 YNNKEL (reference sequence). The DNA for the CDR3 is TGTGCCAGCAGCCAAAACTGGTTCGGAGAGACCCAGTACTTC. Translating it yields CASSQNWFGETQYF.

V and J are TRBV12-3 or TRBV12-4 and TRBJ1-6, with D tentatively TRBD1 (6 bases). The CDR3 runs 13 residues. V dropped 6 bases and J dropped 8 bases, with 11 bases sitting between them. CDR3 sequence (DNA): TGTGCCAGCAGGACAGGCCAGGATTCACCCCTCCACTTT. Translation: CASRTGQDSPLHF.

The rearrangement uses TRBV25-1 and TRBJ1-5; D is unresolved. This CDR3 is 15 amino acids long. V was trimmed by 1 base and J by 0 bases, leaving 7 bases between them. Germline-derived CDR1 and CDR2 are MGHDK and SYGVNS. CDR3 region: CASSESGNSNQPQHF. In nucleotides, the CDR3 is TGTGCCAGCAGTGAATCGGGTAATAGCAATCAGCCCCAGCATTTT.

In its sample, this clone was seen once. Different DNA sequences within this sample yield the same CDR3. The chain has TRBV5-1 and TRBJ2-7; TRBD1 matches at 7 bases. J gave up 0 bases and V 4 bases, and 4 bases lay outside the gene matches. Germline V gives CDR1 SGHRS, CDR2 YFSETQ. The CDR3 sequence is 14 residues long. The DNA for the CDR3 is TGCGCCAGCAGCCTGACAGGGAGCTCCTACGAGCAGTACTTC. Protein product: CASSLTGSSYEQYF.

This CDR3 is CASSSDMSNQPQHF. CDR3 DNA sequence: TGTGCCAGCAGCTCAGATATGAGCAATCAGCCCCAGCATTTT. The chain links TRBV6-2 or TRBV6-3 to TRBJ1-5; D is uncertain. The V end was cut by 6 bases, the J end by 1 base, with 10 bases between. This CDR3 has 14 amino acids. CDR1 is MNHEY, CDR2 SVGEGT, per germline.

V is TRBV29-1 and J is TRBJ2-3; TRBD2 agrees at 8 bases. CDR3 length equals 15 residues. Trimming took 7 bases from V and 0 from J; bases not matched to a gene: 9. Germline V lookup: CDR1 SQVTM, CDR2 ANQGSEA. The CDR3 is CSATGRGGSTDTQYF. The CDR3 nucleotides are TGCAGCGCTACCGGGAGGGGGGGGAGCACAGATACGCAGTATTTT.

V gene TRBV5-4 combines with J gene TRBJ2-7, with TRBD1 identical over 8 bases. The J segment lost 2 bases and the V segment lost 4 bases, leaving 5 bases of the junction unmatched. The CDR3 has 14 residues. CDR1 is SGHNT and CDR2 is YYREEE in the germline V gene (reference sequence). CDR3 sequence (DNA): TGTGCCAGCAGCGGACAGGGAAATCCCTACGAGCAGTACTTC. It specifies CASSGQGNPYEQYF.

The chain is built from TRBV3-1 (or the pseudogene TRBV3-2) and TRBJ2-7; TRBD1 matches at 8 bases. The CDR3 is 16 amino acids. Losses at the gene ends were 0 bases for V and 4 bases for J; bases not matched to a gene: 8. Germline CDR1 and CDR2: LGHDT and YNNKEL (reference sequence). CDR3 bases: TGTGCCAGCAGCCAAGAAGGACAGGGCTATAGATACGAGCAGTACTTC. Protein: CASSQEGQGYRYEQYF.

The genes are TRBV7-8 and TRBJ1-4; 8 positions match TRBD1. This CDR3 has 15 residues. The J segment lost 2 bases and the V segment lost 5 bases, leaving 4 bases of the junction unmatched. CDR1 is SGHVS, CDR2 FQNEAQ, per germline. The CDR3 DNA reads TGTGCCAGCAGCCCACGGACAGGGACTAATGAAAAACTGTTTTTT. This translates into CASSPRTGTNEKLFF. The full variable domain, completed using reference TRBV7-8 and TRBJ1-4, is GAGVSQSPRYKVAKRGQDVALRCDPISGHVSLFWYQQALGQGPEFLTYFQNEAQLDKSGLPSDRFFAERPEGSVSTLKIQRTQQEDSAVYLCASSPRTGTNEKLFFGSGTQLSVL.

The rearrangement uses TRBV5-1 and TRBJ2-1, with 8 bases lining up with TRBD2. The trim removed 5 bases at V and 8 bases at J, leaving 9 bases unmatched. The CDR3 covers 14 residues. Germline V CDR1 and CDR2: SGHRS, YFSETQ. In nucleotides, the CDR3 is TGCGCCAGCAGGAGTCCCGGGGGGGTGTATGAGCAGTTCTTC. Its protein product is CASRSPGGVYEQFF.

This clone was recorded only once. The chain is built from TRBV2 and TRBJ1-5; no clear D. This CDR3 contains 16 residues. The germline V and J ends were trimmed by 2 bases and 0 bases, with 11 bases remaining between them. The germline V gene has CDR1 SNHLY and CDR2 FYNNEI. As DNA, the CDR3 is TGTGCCAGCAGTGAATCTGCGGGCTATAGCAATCAGCCCCAGCATTTT. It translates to CASSESAGYSNQPQHF.

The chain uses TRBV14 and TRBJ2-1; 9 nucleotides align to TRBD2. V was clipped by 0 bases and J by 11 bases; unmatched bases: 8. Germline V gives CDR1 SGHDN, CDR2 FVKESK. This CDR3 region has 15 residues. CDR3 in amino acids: CASSQEVSGRKKQFF. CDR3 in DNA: TGTGCCAGCAGCCAAGAGGTTAGCGGGAGAAAGAAGCAGTTCTTC. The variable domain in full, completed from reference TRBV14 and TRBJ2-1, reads EAGVTQFPSHSVIEKGQTVTLRCDPISGHDNLYWYRRVMGKEIKFLLHFVKESKQDESGMPNNRFLAERTGGTYSTLKVQPAELEDSGVYFCASSQEVSGRKKQFFGPGTRLTVL.

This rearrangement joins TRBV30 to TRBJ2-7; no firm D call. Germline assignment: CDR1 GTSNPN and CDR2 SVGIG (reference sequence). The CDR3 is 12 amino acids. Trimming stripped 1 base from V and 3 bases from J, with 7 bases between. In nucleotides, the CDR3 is TGTGCCTGGAGTGGAGCCTACTACGAGCAGTACTTC. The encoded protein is CAWSGAYYEQYF.

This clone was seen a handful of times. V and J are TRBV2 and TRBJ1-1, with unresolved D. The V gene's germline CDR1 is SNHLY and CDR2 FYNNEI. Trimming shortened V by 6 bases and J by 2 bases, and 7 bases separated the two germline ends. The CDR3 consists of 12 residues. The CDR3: CASSAGNTEAFF. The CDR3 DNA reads TGTGCCAGCAGCGCCGGTAACACTGAAGCTTTCTTT.

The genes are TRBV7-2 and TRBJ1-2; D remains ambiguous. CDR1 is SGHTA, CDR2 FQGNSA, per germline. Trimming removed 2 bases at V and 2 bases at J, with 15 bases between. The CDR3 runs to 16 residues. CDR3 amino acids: CASSLKLDNSNYGYTF. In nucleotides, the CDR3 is TGTGCCAGCAGCTTAAAATTAGACAACTCGAACTATGGCTACACCTTC.

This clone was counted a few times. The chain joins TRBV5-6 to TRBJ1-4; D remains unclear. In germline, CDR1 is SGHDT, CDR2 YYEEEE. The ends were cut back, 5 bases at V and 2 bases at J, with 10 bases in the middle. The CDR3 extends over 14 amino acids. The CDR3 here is CASSYSSTNEKLFF. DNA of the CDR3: TGTGCCAGCAGTTACAGCAGCACTAATGAAAAACTGTTTTTT. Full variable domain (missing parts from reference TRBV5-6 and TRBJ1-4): DAGVTQSPTHLIKTRGQQVTLRCSPKSGHDTVSWYQQALGQGPQFIFQYYEEEERQRGNFPDRFSGHQFPNYSSELNVNALLLGDSALYLCASSYSSTNEKLFFGSGTQLSVL.

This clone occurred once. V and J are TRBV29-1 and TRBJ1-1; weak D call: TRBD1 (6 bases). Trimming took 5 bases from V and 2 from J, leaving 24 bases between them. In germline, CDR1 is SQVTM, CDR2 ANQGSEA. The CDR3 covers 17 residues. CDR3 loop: CSVFRPPNQGSNTEAFF. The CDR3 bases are TGCAGCGTTTTTCGCCCCCCAAATCAGGGGAGCAACACTGAAGCTTTCTTT.

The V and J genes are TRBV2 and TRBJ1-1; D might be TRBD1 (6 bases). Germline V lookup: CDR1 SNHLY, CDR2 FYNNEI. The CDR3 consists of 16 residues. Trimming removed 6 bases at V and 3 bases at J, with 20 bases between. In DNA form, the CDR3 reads TGTGCCAGCAGGAAGATGGTCCGGGACACCCACACTGAAGCTTTCTTT. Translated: CASRKMVRDTHTEAFF. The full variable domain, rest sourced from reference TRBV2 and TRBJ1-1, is EPEVTQTPSHQVTQMGQEVILRCVPISNHLYFYWYRQILGQKVEFLVSFYNNEISEKSEIFDDQFSVERPDGSNFTLKIRSTKLEDSAMYFCASRKMVRDTHTEAFFGQGTRLTVV.

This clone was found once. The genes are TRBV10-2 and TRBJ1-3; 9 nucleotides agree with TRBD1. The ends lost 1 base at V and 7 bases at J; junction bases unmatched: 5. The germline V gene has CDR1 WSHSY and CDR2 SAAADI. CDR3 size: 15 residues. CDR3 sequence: CASSEWGQGRNTIYF. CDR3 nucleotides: TGCGCCAGCAGTGAGTGGGGACAGGGAAGGAACACCATATATTTT.

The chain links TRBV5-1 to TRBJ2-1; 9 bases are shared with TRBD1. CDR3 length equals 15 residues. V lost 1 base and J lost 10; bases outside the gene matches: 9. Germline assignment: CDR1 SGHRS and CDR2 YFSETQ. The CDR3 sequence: CASSLPGQGSGEQFF. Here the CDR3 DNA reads TGCGCCAGCAGCTTGCCGGGACAGGGCAGCGGGGAGCAGTTCTTC. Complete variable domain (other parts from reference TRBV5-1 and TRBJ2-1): KAGVTQTPRYLIKTRGQQVTLSCSPISGHRSVSWYQQTPGQGLQFLFEYFSETQRNKGNFPGRFSGRQFSNSRSEMNVSTLELGDSALYLCASSLPGQGSGEQFFGPGTRLTVL.

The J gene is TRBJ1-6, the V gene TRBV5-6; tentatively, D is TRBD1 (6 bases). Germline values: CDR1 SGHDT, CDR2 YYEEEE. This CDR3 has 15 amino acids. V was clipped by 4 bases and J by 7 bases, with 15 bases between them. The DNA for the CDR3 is TGTGCCAGCAGCGCGCCGGGGGGGGCGAATTCACCCCTCCACTTT. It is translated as CASSAPGGANSPLHF.

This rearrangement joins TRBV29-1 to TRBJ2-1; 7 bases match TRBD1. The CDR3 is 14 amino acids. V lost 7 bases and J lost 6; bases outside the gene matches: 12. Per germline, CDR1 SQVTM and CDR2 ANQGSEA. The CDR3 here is CSAYATGAGNEQFF. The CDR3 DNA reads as TGCAGCGCCTACGCCACAGGGGCGGGCAATGAGCAGTTCTTC.

The CDR3 loop is CASSILNTEAFF. The CDR3 region has the DNA TGTGCCAGTAGTATATTAAACACTGAAGCTTTCTTT. V and J are TRBV19 and TRBJ1-1; no reliable D call. In germline, CDR1 is LNHDA, CDR2 SQIVND (reference sequence). The CDR3 length is 12 residues. Trimming left V 2 bases short and J 2 bases short, with 3 bases between.

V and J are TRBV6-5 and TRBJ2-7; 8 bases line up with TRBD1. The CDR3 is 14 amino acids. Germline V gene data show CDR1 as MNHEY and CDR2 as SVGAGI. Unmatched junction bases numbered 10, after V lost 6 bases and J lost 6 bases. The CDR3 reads CASRQPTGDGEQYF. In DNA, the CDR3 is TGTGCCAGCAGACAACCGACAGGGGATGGCGAGCAGTACTTC.

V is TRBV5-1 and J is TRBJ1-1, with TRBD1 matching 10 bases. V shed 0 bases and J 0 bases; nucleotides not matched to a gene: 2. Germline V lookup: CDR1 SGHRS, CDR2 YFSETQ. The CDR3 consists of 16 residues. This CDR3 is CASSLEGQGMNTEAFF. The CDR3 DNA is TGCGCCAGCAGCTTGGAGGGACAGGGGATGAACACTGAAGCTTTCTTT.

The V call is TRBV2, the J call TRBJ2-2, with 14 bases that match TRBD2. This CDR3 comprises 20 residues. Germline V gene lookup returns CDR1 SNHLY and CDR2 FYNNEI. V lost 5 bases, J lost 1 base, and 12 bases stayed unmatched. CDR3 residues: CASSFSPGTSGSKNTGELFF. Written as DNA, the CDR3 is TGTGCCAGCAGTTTTTCACCCGGGACTAGCGGGAGTAAGAACACCGGGGAGCTGTTTTTT.